This T cell receptor beta chain was recorded in a study of T cells in localized non-small cell lung cancer. TCRdb's copy holds only in-frame clones and misses some; the assay was immunoSEQ multiplex PCR. The profile shows roughly 58,000 clones, roughly 76% of them singletons. The J segment lost 4 bases and the V segment lost 3 bases, leaving 11 bases of the junction unmatched. This CDR3 has 17 amino acids. Germline V CDR1 and CDR2: SEHNR, FQNEAQ (reference sequence). V gene TRBV7-9 combines with J gene TRBJ2-5; the match to TRBD1 covers 10 bases. The source was PBMCs, collected before any cancer treatment. The clonotype originates from a man aged 40 to 70 with stage II lung adenocarcinoma. The CDR3: CASSFTPGQGIIETQYF. The CDR3 DNA reads TGTGCCAGCAGCTTCACACCGGGACAGGGGATTATAGAGACCCAGTACTTC.